Below are 28 T cell receptor beta chains sequenced from a single sample in a study of T cell responses to AZD1222 COVID-19 vaccine. The protocol was immunoSEQ multiplex PCR, while the TCRdb copy is restricted to in-frame clones and leaves out a portion. The sample contains about 140,000 clones, almost 95% of which appear only once. Sequencing used peripheral blood, obtained on day 0 of AZD1222 vaccination. These receptor sequences come from an adult in good health.

V usage is TRBV7-8 and J usage is TRBJ1-4; no clear D gene. CDR3 size: 15 residues. The germline gives CDR1 SGHVS, CDR2 FQNEAQ. Between the trimmed V and J ends, which lost 0 bases and 4 bases, there was a span of 9 bases. The CDR3 DNA reads as TGTGCCAGCAGCTTAGCGAGCAGATTTAATGAAAAACTGTTTTTT. Residues: CASSLASRFNEKLFF.

The rearrangement links TRBV6-5 to TRBJ2-3, with TRBD2 matching over 7 bases. The length of the CDR3 is 14 residues. Germline CDR1 is MNHEY and CDR2 is SVGAGI. Trimming at V came to 8 bases and at J to 0 bases, leaving 5 bases not matched to a gene. CDR3 DNA sequence: TGTGCCAGCGCTGGGGGGGGGAGCACAGATACGCAGTATTTT. Amino acids: CASAGGGSTDTQYF.

This chain uses TRBV5-1 with TRBJ2-2, with D tentatively TRBD1 or TRBD2 (5 bases each). Germline V gene sequence: CDR1 SGHRS, CDR2 YFSETQ. The CDR3 contains 18 residues. The germline V and J ends were trimmed by 7 bases and 0 bases, with 22 bases remaining between them. The CDR3 here is CASRRLFAGTANTGELFF. The CDR3 DNA is TGCGCCAGCCGCCGACTTTTTGCCGGGACGGCGAACACCGGGGAGCTGTTTTTT.

The chain carries TRBV13 and TRBJ2-3; the D is unclear. Germline loops: CDR1 PRHDT, CDR2 FYEKMQ (reference sequence). This CDR3 spans 11 amino acids. Deletions cut 6 bases from V and 3 bases from J, with 4 bases between. The CDR3 here is CASSVTDTQYF. The CDR3 coding sequence is TGTGCCAGCAGTGTTACAGATACGCAGTATTTT.

The rearrangement links TRBV6-5 to TRBJ2-6; D is unresolved. The ends were cut back, 8 bases at V and 4 bases at J, with 9 bases in the middle. This CDR3 is 13 amino acids long. CDR1 is MNHEY and CDR2 is SVGAGI in the germline V gene. The CDR3 here is CASDPGGANVLTF. The DNA of the CDR3 is TGTGCCAGCGACCCGGGCGGGGCCAACGTCCTGACTTTC.

As DNA, the CDR3 is TGTGCCAGCAGTGGGGACCGGTCTGCGGGCAGCTACACCTTC. Translated: CASSGDRSAGSYTF. This rearrangement joins TRBV6-6 to TRBJ1-2; the D gene is possibly TRBD1 (5 bases). Germline V CDR1 and CDR2: MNHNY, SVGAGI (reference sequence). The CDR3 totals 14 residues. Trimming took 5 bases from V and 9 from J, leaving 19 bases between them.

The chain recombines TRBV18 with TRBJ2-1; the match to TRBD1 covers 12 bases. Germline CDR1 reads KGHSH; CDR2 reads LQKENI. The CDR3 is 14 amino acids. J lost 10 bases, V lost 2 bases, and 3 bases had no gene match. This CDR3 reads CASSPGTGGEEQFF. DNA of the CDR3: TGTGCCAGCTCACCAGGGACAGGGGGCGAGGAGCAGTTCTTC.

V is TRBV28 and J is TRBJ1-2; D possibly corresponds to TRBD1 (6 bases). Trimming removed 7 bases from V and 4 bases from J, with 16 bases in between. Per the germline V gene, CDR1 is MDHEN and CDR2 is SYDVKM. The CDR3 consists of 14 residues. CDR3 in DNA: TGTGCCAGCATCACTGTAAGGGGGGCCTATGGCTACACCTTC. Amino acid sequence: CASITVRGAYGYTF.

The chain recombines TRBV30 with TRBJ1-5; no clear D. This CDR3 has 15 residues. Per the germline V gene, CDR1 is GTSNPN and CDR2 is SVGIG (reference sequence). The germline V and J ends were trimmed by 4 bases and 0 bases, with 13 bases remaining between them. CDR3 protein: CAWMTEEYSNQPQHF. The CDR3 DNA follows: TGTGCCTGGATGACCGAGGAGTATAGCAATCAGCCCCAGCATTTT. The full variable domain, rest sourced from reference TRBV30 and TRBJ1-5, is SQTIHQWPATLVQPVGSPLSLECTVEGTSNPNLYWYRQAAGRGLQLLFYSVGIGQISSEVPQNLSASRPQDRQFILSSKKLLLSDSGFYLCAWMTEEYSNQPQHFGDGTRLSIL.

This chain uses TRBV5-4 with TRBJ2-1; D unresolved. The germline V gene encodes CDR1 SGHNT and CDR2 YYREEE (reference sequence). The CDR3 sequence is 13 residues long. Deletions cut 6 bases from V and 4 bases from J, with 11 bases between. CDR3 loop: CASTKADYNEQFF. Here the CDR3 DNA reads TGTGCCAGCACCAAGGCAGATTACAATGAGCAGTTCTTC.

The chain couples TRBV7-9 to TRBJ1-3; 8 bases fit TRBD1. The V gene's germline CDR1 is SEHNR and CDR2 FQNEAQ (reference sequence). The J segment lost 4 bases and the V segment lost 5 bases, leaving 7 bases of the junction unmatched. The CDR3 spans 15 residues. The CDR3 protein is CASSPDRAGGNTIYF. DNA for the CDR3: TGTGCCAGCAGCCCGGACAGGGCAGGAGGAAACACCATATATTTT.

V and J are TRBV2 and TRBJ1-2; D gene uncertain. Germline V gene sequence: CDR1 SNHLY, CDR2 FYNNEI. The CDR3 totals 15 residues. Trimming left V 2 bases short and J 4 bases short, with 14 bases between. CDR3 amino acids: CASSELDQMSYGYTF. The CDR3 coding sequence is TGTGCCAGCAGTGAATTGGACCAGATGAGCTATGGCTACACCTTC.

The chain has TRBV5-1 and TRBJ1-2, with D maybe TRBD1 (6 bases). V shed 4 bases and J shed 8 bases, with 15 bases lying between them. This CDR3 spans 13 amino acids. The germline V gene encodes CDR1 SGHRS and CDR2 YFSETQ. The CDR3 region is CASSEVRGDGYTF. DNA for the CDR3: TGCGCCAGCAGCGAGGTCAGGGGTGACGGCTACACCTTC.

V is TRBV5-4 and J is TRBJ2-2; TRBD1 matches 7 bases. Per germline, CDR1 SGHNT and CDR2 YYREEE (reference sequence). Germline trimming cut 4 bases from V and 2 bases from J; bases unmatched to any gene: 5. The CDR3 runs to 15 residues. CDR3: CASSLTGTNTGELFF. CDR3 nucleotides: TGTGCCAGCAGCCTGACAGGGACAAACACCGGGGAGCTGTTTTTT.

This clone was seen only once. The chain is built from TRBV28 and TRBJ2-1, with D maybe TRBD1 (5 bases). CDR3 length: 12 amino acids. CDR1 and CDR2 (germline): MDHEN, SYDVKM. Trimming stripped 8 bases from V and 7 bases from J, with 12 bases between. DNA of the CDR3: TGTGCCAGCGGGGCCCCCTTTAATGAGCAGTTCTTC. It encodes CASGAPFNEQFF.

Here the CDR3 reads CASSTRGGVITQYF. In DNA, the CDR3 is TGTGCCAGCAGCACCAGAGGGGGGGTCATCACGCAGTATTTT. The genes are TRBV7-2 and TRBJ2-3; weak D call: TRBD2 (7 bases). The CDR3 contains 14 residues. Germline lookup yields CDR1 SGHTA and CDR2 FQGNSA. V lost 5 bases to trimming and J lost 9 bases, with 18 bases between them.

CDR3 residues: CASSLGTGKTYEQYF. In nucleotides, the CDR3 is TGTGCCAGCAGCTTAGGGACAGGCAAAACCTACGAGCAGTACTTC. The chain links TRBV7-2 to TRBJ2-7, with 7 positions matching TRBD1. The CDR3 is 15 amino acids. CDR1 and CDR2 (germline): SGHTA, FQGNSA. J was trimmed by 2 bases and V by 1 base; bases with no gene match: 5. Full variable domain (outside the CDR3, taken from reference TRBV7-2 and TRBJ2-7): GAGVSQSPSNKVTEKGKDVELRCDPISGHTALYWYRQSLGQGLEFLIYFQGNSAPDKSGLPSDRFSAERTGGSVSTLTIQRTQQEDSAVYLCASSLGTGKTYEQYFGPGTRLTVT.

The chain has TRBV9 and TRBJ2-1; D gene ambiguous. Germline V gives CDR1 SGDLS, CDR2 YYNGEE. The CDR3 spans 14 residues. V lost 5 bases and J lost 8, with 17 bases in between. CDR3 in DNA: TGTGCCAGCAGGCCTCGGTCGCAAGTTGATGAGCAGTTCTTC. Residues: CASRPRSQVDEQFF.

For the CDR3, the DNA is TGTGCCAGCAGCTCCAGACAGCCCCAGGATGGCTACACCTTC. This codes for CASSSRQPQDGYTF. This chain links TRBV9 with TRBJ1-2, with a possible D match to TRBD1 (5 bases). V was cut by 4 bases and J by 6 bases, with 16 bases left in between. Germline lookup yields CDR1 SGDLS and CDR2 YYNGEE. The CDR3 is 14 amino acids. Drawing the rest from reference TRBV9 and TRBJ1-2, the complete variable domain is DSGVTQTPKHLITATGQRVTLRCSPRSGDLSVYWYQQSLDQGLQFLIQYYNGEERAKGNILERFSAQQFPDLHSELNLSSLELGDSALYFCASSSRQPQDGYTFGSGTRLTVV.

V usage is TRBV6-1 and J usage is TRBJ1-2, with no clear D. The V end was cut by 2 bases, the J end by 1 base, with 11 bases between. The germline CDR1 and CDR2 sequences are MNHNS and SASEGT. The length of the CDR3 is 15 residues. The CDR3 protein is CASSEYSGDNYGYTF. CDR3 bases: TGTGCCAGCAGTGAATACAGCGGGGATAACTATGGCTACACCTTC.

In nucleotides, the CDR3 is TGTGCCAGTAGTTCCGGACAGGGGGCAGGGAATGAGCAGTTCTTC. It translates to CASSSGQGAGNEQFF. The rearrangement uses TRBV19 and TRBJ2-1; TRBD1 matches 11 bases. The CDR3 contains 15 residues. V shed 5 bases and J 7 bases; nucleotides not matched to a gene: 7. Germline CDR1 LNHDA, CDR2 SQIVND (reference sequence).

The CDR3 reads CASRDRVGGNTIYF. The DNA for the CDR3 is TGTGCCAGCAGGGACAGAGTGGGGGGAAACACCATATATTTT. The rearrangement joins TRBV2 to TRBJ1-3; D perhaps matches TRBD1 (6 bases). CDR3 length equals 14 residues. V was pared by 6 bases and J by 4 bases, with 13 bases between. CDR1 and CDR2 from the germline V gene are SNHLY and FYNNEI.

This chain joins TRBV28 and TRBJ1-1, with 9 bases identical to TRBD1. V lost 6 bases and J lost 4; bases outside the gene matches: 6. This CDR3 spans 14 amino acids. Germline V gene lookup returns CDR1 MDHEN and CDR2 SYDVKM. The CDR3 bases are TGTGCCAGCAGCCTACAGGGGGCCGTCACTGAAGCTTTCTTT. It codes for CASSLQGAVTEAFF.

V and J are TRBV7-2 and TRBJ2-7, with D unresolved. V was trimmed by 6 bases and J by 2 bases, leaving 17 bases between them. Germline V CDR1 and CDR2: SGHTA, FQGNSA. This CDR3 region has 15 residues. CDR3 residues: CASSPLGGPAYEQYF. The CDR3 bases are TGTGCCAGCAGTCCCCTGGGCGGTCCCGCCTACGAGCAGTACTTC. The complete variable domain, with remaining parts taken from reference TRBV7-2 and TRBJ2-7, reads GAGVSQSPSNKVTEKGKDVELRCDPISGHTALYWYRQSLGQGLEFLIYFQGNSAPDKSGLPSDRFSAERTGGSVSTLTIQRTQQEDSAVYLCASSPLGGPAYEQYFGPGTRLTVT.

The chain couples TRBV5-4 to TRBJ2-7, with D perhaps matching TRBD1 (6 bases). CDR1 and CDR2 from the germline V gene are SGHNT and YYREEE (reference sequence). CDR3 length: 13 amino acids. Trimming stripped 2 bases from V and 6 bases from J, with 12 bases between. The chain's CDR3 is CASSFSGVAEQYF. CDR3 in DNA: TGTGCCAGCAGCTTTTCAGGGGTCGCCGAGCAGTACTTC.

This clone was observed a single time. The chain joins TRBV7-2 to TRBJ1-2; TRBD1 aligns across 7 bases. The CDR3 runs to 13 residues. Germline trimming cut 6 bases from V and 4 bases from J; bases unmatched to any gene: 5. CDR1 and CDR2 from the germline V gene are SGHTA and FQGNSA. The CDR3 DNA follows: TGTGCCAGCAGACCAGGGGGGGGCTATGGCTACACCTTC. Protein: CASRPGGGYGYTF.

This chain links TRBV12-3 or TRBV12-4 with TRBJ1-6; no definite D call. CDR3 size: 13 residues. V lost 1 base and J lost 9, with 7 bases in between. The CDR3 nucleotides are TGTGCCAGCAGTTTAGGCCGTAGTTCACCCCTCCACTTT. Translating it yields CASSLGRSSPLHF.

The chain recombines TRBV6-5 with TRBJ2-1; D perhaps matches TRBD2 (5 bases). Trimming removed 9 bases from V and 1 base from J, with 13 bases in between. This CDR3 contains 14 residues. Germline CDR1 is MNHEY and CDR2 is SVGAGI. The CDR3 DNA reads TGTGCCAGTGGAGTAAGGGAGTCCTACAATGAGCAGTTCTTC. Residues: CASGVRESYNEQFF.